This T cell receptor (beta chain) was recorded in a study of blood T cell repertoires in COVID-19. Germline CDR1 MNHEY, CDR2 SVGEGT. CDR3 length: 17 residues. Unmatched junction bases numbered 7, after V lost 4 bases and J lost 4 bases. This clone was found once. Assay used: immunoSEQ multiplex PCR; TCRdb lists only in-frame clones, some missing. The sample has roughly 250,000 clones; 90% to 95% are singletons. The chain combines TRBV6-2 or TRBV6-3 with TRBJ2-7, with TRBD2 matching over 16 bases. The origin of this receptor is a woman between 18 and 29 years old who had recovered from COVID-19. Input material: PBMCs or T cells enriched from blood (not recorded which). The CDR3 DNA reads as TGTGCCAGCAGTTCCGGGACTAGCGGGAGGGCGGAGTACGAGCAGTACTTC. Translated, it gives CASSSGTSGRAEYEQYF.